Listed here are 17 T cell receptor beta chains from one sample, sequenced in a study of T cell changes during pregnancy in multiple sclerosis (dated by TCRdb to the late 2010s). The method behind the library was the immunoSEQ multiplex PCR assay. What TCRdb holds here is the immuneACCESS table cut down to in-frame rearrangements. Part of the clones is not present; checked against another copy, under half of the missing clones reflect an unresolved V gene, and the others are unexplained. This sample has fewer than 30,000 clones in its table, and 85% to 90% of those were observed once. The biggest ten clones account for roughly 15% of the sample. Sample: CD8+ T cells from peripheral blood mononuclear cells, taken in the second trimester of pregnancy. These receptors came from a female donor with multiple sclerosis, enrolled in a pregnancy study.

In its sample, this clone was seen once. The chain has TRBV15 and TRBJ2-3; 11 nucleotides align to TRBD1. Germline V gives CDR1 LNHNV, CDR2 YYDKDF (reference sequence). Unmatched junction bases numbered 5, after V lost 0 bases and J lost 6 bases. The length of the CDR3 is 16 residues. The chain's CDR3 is CATSRDRGQGGDTQYF. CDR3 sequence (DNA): TGTGCCACCAGCAGAGATCGGGGACAGGGGGGGGATACGCAGTATTTT.

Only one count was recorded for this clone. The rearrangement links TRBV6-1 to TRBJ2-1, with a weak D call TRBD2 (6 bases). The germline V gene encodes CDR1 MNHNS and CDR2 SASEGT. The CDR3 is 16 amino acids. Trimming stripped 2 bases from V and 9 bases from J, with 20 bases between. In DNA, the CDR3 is TGTGCCAGCAGTGAATGGGGAGGAACCGGTGCTGGTGAGCAGTTCTTC. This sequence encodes CASSEWGGTGAGEQFF.

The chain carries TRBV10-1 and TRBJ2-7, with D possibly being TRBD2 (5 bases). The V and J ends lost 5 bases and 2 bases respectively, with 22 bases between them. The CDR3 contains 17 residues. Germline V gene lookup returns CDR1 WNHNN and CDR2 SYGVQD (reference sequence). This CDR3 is CASSPLELAGSPYEQYF. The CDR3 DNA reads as TGCGCCAGCAGTCCCCTGGAACTGGCGGGTTCACCCTACGAGCAGTACTTC.

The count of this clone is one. The CDR3 sequence: CASSQVDRGVYEQYF. For the CDR3, the DNA is TGCGCCAGCAGCCAAGTGGACAGGGGGGTATACGAGCAGTACTTC. This rearrangement joins TRBV4-1 to TRBJ2-7; 10 nucleotides match TRBD1. Germline V gives CDR1 MGHRA, CDR2 YSYEKL. After removal of 1 base from V and 4 bases from J, the junction contained 4 bases not matched to a gene. This CDR3 has 15 amino acids.

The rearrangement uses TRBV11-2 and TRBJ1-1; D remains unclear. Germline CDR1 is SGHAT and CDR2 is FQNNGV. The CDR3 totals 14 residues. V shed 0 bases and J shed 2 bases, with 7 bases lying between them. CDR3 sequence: CASSLDSGNTEAFF. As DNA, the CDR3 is TGTGCCAGCAGCTTAGATTCAGGAAACACTGAAGCTTTCTTT.

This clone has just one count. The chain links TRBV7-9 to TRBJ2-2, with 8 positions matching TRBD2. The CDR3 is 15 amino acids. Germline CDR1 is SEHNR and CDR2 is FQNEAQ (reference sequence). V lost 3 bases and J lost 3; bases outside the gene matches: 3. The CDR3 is CASSFGGGHTGELFF. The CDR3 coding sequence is TGTGCCAGCAGCTTCGGCGGGGGGCACACCGGGGAGCTGTTTTTT.

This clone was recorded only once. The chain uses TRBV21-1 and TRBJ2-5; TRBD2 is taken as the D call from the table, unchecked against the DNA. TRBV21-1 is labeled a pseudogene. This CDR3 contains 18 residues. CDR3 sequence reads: CASSKELFKRSNSETQYF. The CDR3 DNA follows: TGTGCCAGCAGCAAAGAGCTCTTTAAGCGTTCTAACTCGGAGACCCAGTACTTC.

CDR3 sequence: CASSLSGTASTDTQYF. The DNA of the CDR3 is TGTGCCAGCAGCCTTAGCGGGACAGCTAGCACAGATACGCAGTATTTT. The chain recombines TRBV7-6 with TRBJ2-3; D possibly corresponds to TRBD2 (8 bases). This CDR3 contains 16 residues. Trimming left V 5 bases short and J 0 bases short, with 15 bases between. Germline-derived CDR1 and CDR2 are SGHVS and FNYEAQ.

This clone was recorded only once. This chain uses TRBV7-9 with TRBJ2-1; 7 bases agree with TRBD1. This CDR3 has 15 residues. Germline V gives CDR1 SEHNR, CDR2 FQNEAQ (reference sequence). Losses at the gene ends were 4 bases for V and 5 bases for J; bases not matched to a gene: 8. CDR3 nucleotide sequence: TGTGCCAGCAGCTATGTAACCCAGGGGGACAATGAGCAGTTCTTC. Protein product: CASSYVTQGDNEQFF.

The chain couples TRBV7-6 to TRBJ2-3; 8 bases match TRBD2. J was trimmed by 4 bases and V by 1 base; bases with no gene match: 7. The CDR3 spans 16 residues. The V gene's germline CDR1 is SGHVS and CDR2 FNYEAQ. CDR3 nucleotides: TGTGCCAGCAGCTTAGGAGCGGGAGCCATCCCAGATACGCAGTATTTT. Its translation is CASSLGAGAIPDTQYF.

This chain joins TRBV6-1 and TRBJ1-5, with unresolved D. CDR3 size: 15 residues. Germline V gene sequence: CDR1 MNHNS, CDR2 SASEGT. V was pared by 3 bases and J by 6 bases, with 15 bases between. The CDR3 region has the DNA TGTGCCAGCAGTGAGGAGGCCGAGGGCGGTCAGCCCCAGCATTTT. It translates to CASSEEAEGGQPQHF.

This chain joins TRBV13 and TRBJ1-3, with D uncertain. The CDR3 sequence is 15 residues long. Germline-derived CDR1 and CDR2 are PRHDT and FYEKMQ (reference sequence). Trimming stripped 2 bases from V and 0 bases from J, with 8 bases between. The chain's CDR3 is CASSLYGSSGNTIYF. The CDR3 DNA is TGTGCCAGCAGCTTATACGGGAGCTCTGGAAACACCATATATTTT.

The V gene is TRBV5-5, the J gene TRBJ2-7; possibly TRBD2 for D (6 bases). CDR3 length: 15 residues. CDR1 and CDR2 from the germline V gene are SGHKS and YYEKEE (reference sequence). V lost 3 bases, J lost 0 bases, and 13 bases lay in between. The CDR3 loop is CASSWGVADSYEQYF. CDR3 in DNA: TGTGCCAGCAGCTGGGGGGTAGCGGACTCCTACGAGCAGTACTTC.

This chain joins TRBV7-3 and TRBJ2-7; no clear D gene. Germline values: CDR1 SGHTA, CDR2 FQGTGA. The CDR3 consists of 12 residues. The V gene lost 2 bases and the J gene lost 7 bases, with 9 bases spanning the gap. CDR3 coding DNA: TGTGCCAGCAGCTTACCTCCCGGGGAGCAGTACTTC. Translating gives CASSLPPGEQYF.

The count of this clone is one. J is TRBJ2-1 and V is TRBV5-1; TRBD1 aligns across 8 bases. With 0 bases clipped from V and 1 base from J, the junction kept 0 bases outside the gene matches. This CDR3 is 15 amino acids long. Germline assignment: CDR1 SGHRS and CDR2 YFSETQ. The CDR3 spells CASSLGDRSYNEQFF. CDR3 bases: TGCGCCAGCAGCTTGGGGGACAGGTCCTACAATGAGCAGTTCTTC.

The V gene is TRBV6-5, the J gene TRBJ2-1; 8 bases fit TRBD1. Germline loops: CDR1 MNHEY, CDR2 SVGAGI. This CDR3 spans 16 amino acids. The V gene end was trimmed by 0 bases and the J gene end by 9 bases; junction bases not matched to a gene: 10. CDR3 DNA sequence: TGTGCCAGCAGTTACTCGAATACAGGGGGAGGCGGTGAGCAGTTCTTC. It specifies CASSYSNTGGGGEQFF.

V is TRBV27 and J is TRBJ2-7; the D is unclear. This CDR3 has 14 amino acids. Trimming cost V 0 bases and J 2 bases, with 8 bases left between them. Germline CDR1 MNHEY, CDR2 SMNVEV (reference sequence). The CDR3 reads CASSLSRMAYEQYF. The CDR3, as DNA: TGTGCCAGCAGTTTATCGAGGATGGCCTACGAGCAGTACTTC.